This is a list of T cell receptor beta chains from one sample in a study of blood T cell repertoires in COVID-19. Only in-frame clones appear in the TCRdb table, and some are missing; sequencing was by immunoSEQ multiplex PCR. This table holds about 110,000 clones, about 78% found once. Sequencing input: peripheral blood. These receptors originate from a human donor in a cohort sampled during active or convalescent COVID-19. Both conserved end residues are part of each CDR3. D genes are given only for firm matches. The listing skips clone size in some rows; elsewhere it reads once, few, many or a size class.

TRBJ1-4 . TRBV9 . TGTGCCAGCAGTCTCCGGGACATTGATGAAAAACTGTTTTTT CASSLRDIDEKLFF
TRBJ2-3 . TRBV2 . TGTGCCACCCGAACAACAGGGTTTGGAAAAGATACGCAGTATTTT CATRTTGFGKDTQYF
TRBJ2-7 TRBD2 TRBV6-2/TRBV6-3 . TGTGCCAGCAGTGACTCGGGACTAGCGGGGGCCTCCTACGAGCAGTACTTC CASSDSGLAGASYEQYF
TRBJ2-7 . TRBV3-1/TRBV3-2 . TGTGCCAGCAGCCCCACGTGGGCCTATTACGAGCAGTACTTC CASSPTWAYYEQYF
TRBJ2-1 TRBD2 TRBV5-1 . TGCGCCAGCAGCTTAACTAGCGGGGGTTACAATGAGCAGTTCTTC CASSLTSGGYNEQFF
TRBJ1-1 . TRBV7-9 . TGTGCCAGCAGTATCCACAGCCTTACTGAAGCTTTCTTT CASSIHSLTEAFF
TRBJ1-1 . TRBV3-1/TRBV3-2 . TGTGCCAGCAGCCAAGGAGGGTCTGGGGTTCTGAGTAGCACTGAAGCTTTCTTT CASSQGGSGVLSSTEAFF
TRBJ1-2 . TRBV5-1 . TGCGCCAGCAGCTTGGAGGGGATAGCTAACTATGGCTACACCTTC CASSLEGIANYGYTF
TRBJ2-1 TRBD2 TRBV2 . TGTGCCAGCAGTCAGCCGGGACTAGCGGAGCAGTTCTTC CASSQPGLAEQFF
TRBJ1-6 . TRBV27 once TGTGCCAGCAGTTTTGTCGGGGGTTCACCCCTCCACTTT CASSFVGGSPLHF
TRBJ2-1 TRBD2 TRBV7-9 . TGTGCCAGCAGCCCACTCTGGCGGGGGAAAATGGACAATGAGCAGTTCTTC CASSPLWRGKMDNEQFF
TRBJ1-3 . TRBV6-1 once TGTGCCAGCAGTGTTTCTTCTGGAGGCACTGGAAACACCATATATTTT CASSVSSGGTGNTIYF
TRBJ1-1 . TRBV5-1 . TGCGCCAGCAGCTTGTCGGGACTCCTGAACACTGAAGCTTTCTTT CASSLSGLLNTEAFF
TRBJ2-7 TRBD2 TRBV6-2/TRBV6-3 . TGTGCCAGCAGCCTCGGACTAGCGGGCGCCTACGAGCAGTACTTC CASSLGLAGAYEQYF
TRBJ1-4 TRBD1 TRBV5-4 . TGTGCCAGCAGCTCGGACAGGGGATCCCGAAAACTGTTTTTT CASSSDRGSRKLFF
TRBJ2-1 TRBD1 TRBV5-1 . TGCGCCAGCAGCACCGGGGACAGCCCCTACAATGAGCAGTTCTTC CASSTGDSPYNEQFF
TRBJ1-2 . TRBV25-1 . TGTGCCAGCAAACGACCGGGGGACCCGGTGGCTCACTTC CASKRPGDPVAHF
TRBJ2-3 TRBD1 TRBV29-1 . TGCAGCGTTGATAAAGCCCAGGGGGTCCAGTATTTT CSVDKAQGVQYF
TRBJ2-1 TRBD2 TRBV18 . TGTGCCAGCTCACCACGGCTAGCGGGGAAGTACAATGAGCAGTTCTTC CASSPRLAGKYNEQFF
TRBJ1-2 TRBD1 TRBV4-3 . TGCGCCAGCAGCCGTCTTATGGGACAGGGGGGTGGTGGCTACACCTTC CASSRLMGQGGGGYTF
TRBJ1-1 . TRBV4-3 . TGCGCCAGCAGCCAAGGCCAGGGTCACACTGAAGCTTTCTTT CASSQGQGHTEAFF
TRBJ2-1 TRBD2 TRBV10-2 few TGCGCCAGCAGTCCACTAGCGGGGAGCTCCTACAATGAGCAGTTCTTC CASSPLAGSSYNEQFF
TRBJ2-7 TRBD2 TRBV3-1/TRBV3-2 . TGTGCCAGCAGCCAAGCGGGAGGGAAGTTCTACGAGCAGTACTTC CASSQAGGKFYEQYF
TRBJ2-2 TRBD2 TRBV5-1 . TGCGCCAGCAGGTTGCTGGGAGGGACTAACACCGGGGAGCTGTTTTTT CASRLLGGTNTGELFF
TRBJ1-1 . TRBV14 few TGTGCCAGCAGCCGACTGATCAACACTGAAGCTTTCTTT CASSRLINTEAFF
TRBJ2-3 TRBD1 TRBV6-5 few TGTGCCAGCGACCCGGGACAGACGCCCACAGATACGCAGTATTTT CASDPGQTPTDTQYF
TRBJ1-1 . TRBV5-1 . TGCGCCAGCAGCTTATCCGCAGGGTCCACTGAAGCTTTCTTT CASSLSAGSTEAFF
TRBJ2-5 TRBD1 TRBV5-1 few TGCGCCAGCAGCCCGCGGACAGGTACGCAAGAGACCCAGTACTTC CASSPRTGTQETQYF
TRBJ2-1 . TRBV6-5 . TGTGCCAGCAGGGCCACTACGTACAATGAGCAGTTCTTC CASRATTYNEQFF
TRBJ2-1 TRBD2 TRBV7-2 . TGTGCCAGCAGCACGGGACTAGCGGGAGGGCCAGCGCATGAGCAGTTCTTC CASSTGLAGGPAHEQFF
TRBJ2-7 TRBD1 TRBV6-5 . TGTGCCAGCACCCATCGGACAGGGGGTTATTGGGAGCAGTACTTC CASTHRTGGYWEQYF
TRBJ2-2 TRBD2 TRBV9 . TGTGCCAGCAGCGCGGGACTAGCGGGAGCTAGATTAGGGGCCGGGGAGCTGTTTTTT CASSAGLAGARLGAGELFF
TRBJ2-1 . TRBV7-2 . TGTGCCAGCAGCCGAGGGATGGATGAGCAGTTCTTC CASSRGMDEQFF
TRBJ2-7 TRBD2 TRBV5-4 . TGTGCCACCCTTCCCGGGGGAGGGTCCTACGAGCAGTACTTC CATLPGGGSYEQYF
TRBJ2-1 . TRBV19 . TGTGCCAGTAGTATTTTTACTCAAAATGAGCAGTTCTTC CASSIFTQNEQFF
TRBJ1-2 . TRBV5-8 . TGTGCCAGCAGCTCCCGAGTTACTTGGTATGGCTACACCTTC CASSSRVTWYGYTF
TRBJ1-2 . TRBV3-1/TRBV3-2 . TGTGCCAGCAGCCACCGGGGGATCGACTATGGCTACACCTTC CASSHRGIDYGYTF
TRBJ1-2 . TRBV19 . TGTGCCAGTAGTATAGATCTGGTCCGAGGAAAAGCTAACTATGGCTACACCTTC CASSIDLVRGKANYGYTF
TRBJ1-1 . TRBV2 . TGTGCCAGCAGTGAGTTGATGTCCGGTATCACTGAAGCTTTCTTT CASSELMSGITEAFF
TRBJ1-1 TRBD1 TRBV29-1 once TGCAGCGCCAAGGACAGGGTAAACACTGAAGCTTTCTTT CSAKDRVNTEAFF
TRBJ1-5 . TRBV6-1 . TGTGCCAGCAGTGGAGCGAAGACAGGCCACCAAAGCTTTTATAGCAATCAGCCCCAGCATTTT CASSGAKTGHQSFYSNQPQHF